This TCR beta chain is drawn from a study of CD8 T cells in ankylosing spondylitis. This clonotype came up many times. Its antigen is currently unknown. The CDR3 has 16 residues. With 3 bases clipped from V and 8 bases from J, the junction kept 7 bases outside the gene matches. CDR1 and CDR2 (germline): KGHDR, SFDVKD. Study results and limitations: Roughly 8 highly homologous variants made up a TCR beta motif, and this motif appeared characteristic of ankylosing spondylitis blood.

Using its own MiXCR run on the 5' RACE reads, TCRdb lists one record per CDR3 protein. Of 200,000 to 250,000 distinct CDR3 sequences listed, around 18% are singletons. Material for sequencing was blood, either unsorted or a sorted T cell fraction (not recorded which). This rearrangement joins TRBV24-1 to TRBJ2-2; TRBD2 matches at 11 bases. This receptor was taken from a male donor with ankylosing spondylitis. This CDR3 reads CATSDPGGLAAGELFF. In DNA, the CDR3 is TGTGCCACCAGTGATCCAGGGGGACTAGCGGCTGGGGAGCTGTTTTTT.